The rows below give T cell receptor beta chains drawn from one sample of a study of blood T cell repertoires in COVID-19. Profiled with immunoSEQ multiplex PCR; TCRdb holds only in-frame clones, not every one. The sample holds fewer than 150,000 clones; 90% are singletons and the top ten take approximately 3.9%. The sequenced material came from peripheral blood. The source is a woman aged 60 to 75 with COVID-19, enrolled during active disease. The CDR3 runs from the conserved cysteine through the conserved F or W. The D gene is left open where the match is weak. Size is omitted from some rows. Given values are once, few, many or a class for expanded clones.

j_gene	d_gene	v_gene	abundance	CDR3nt	CDR3aa
TRBJ2-7	.	TRBV3-1/TRBV3-2	.	TGTGCCAGCAGCCAAGGGCAGACGGGAGCCTACGAGCAGTACTTC	CASSQGQTGAYEQYF
TRBJ1-2	TRBD1	TRBV11-1	.	TGTGCCAGCAGCTCCCCGGGACAGACGGGCTACACCTTC	CASSSPGQTGYTF
TRBJ2-3	.	TRBV7-9	.	TGTGCCAGCAGCTTAACAGGGAGCACAGATACGCAGTATTTT	CASSLTGSTDTQYF
TRBJ1-1	.	TRBV15	.	TGTGCCACCAGCAGAGAATCTTGGGGCAGGGATGGGGCTTTCTTT	CATSRESWGRDGAFF
TRBJ1-2	.	TRBV27	.	TGTGCCAGCAGTTTATCGCGATCAGGGTCGGGCTACACCTTC	CASSLSRSGSGYTF
TRBJ2-2	.	TRBV5-1	once	TGCGCCAGCAGCTTGTATCGGAGCGGCGGCGGGGAGCTGTTTTTT	CASSLYRSGGGELFF
TRBJ2-3	TRBD2	TRBV9	once	TGTGCCAGCAGCGCTCCCGGGACTAGCGTCGCAGATACGCAGTATTTT	CASSAPGTSVADTQYF
TRBJ2-5	TRBD2	TRBV30	once	TGTGCCTGGGGTAAAGTAGCGGGGGGACCGTACCAAGAGACCCAGTACTTC	CAWGKVAGGPYQETQYF
TRBJ2-1	.	TRBV18	.	TGTGCCAGCTCACCACCTCTGCGGGGCGACTCCTACAATGAGCAGTTCTTC	CASSPPLRGDSYNEQFF
TRBJ2-3	TRBD2	TRBV7-2	.	TGTGCCAGCAGCTTAGGAGCTAGCGGGGGGCCACAGGATACGCAGTATTTT	CASSLGASGGPQDTQYF
TRBJ2-5	.	TRBV7-3	.	TGTGCCAGCAGCGCGGCGGGTCGAGAGACCCAGTACTTC	CASSAAGRETQYF
TRBJ1-5	.	TRBV19	.	TGTGCCAGTAGCTATCCTCCGGGTCCCCTCAATCAGCCCCAGCATTTT	CASSYPPGPLNQPQHF
TRBJ2-5	.	TRBV5-1	.	TGCGCCAGCAGTACAGGGATTTCGGAGACCCAGTACTTC	CASSTGISETQYF